This T cell receptor beta chain was captured by sequencing in a study of cytomegalovirus exposure and HLA in healthy donors. The CDR3 is 13 residues long. Trimming stripped 2 bases from V and 5 bases from J, with 12 bases between. Germline CDR1 and CDR2: SQVTM and ANQGSEA. General study results and limits: With DRB1 most and HLA-C fewest, TCR association rates differed between HLA loci in a later analysis. Later analysis showed most CMV-associated TCR beta chains appearing HLA-restricted. Earlier analysis looked at TCR beta V segments, and most were productive about 87% or about 30% of the time. According to the study, 160 or so TCR beta chains were cytomegalovirus-associated.

PCR involved 60 Vbeta and 13 Jbeta primers. The table came from immunoSEQ multiplex PCR; TCRdb's copy has only in-frame clones and leaves some out. Of about 70,000 clones listed, less than 70% are singletons. On this clone: No antigen is known for it.

The gene calls are TRBV29-1 and TRBJ2-5; D is possibly TRBD2 (6 bases). This receptor was taken from a man between 25 and 39 years old in good health and CMV-seronegative. What was sequenced was PBMCs. CDR3 residues: CSVEQGGDETQYF. The CDR3 region has the DNA TGCAGCGTTGAACAGGGAGGAGATGAGACCCAGTACTTC.